This entry lists 12 T cell receptor beta chains sequenced from one sample in a study of long-term antiretroviral therapy in people with HIV. The libraries were made with immunoSEQ v3.0 at survey level. Assay: immunoSEQ multiplex PCR; the TCRdb copy retains only in-frame clones and omits some. Seen here are fewer than 30,000 clones, 95% observed once, and the top ten hold roughly 8%. The input for sequencing was unsorted PBMCs, taken 5.3 years after starting antiretroviral therapy. The receptors were sampled from a man aged 25-45 years with HIV.

The chain joins TRBV9 to TRBJ2-3, with D hard to call. This CDR3 is built from 17 residues. Germline CDR1 is SGDLS and CDR2 is YYNGEE. Trimming removed 1 base at V and 1 base at J, with 16 bases between. CDR3 DNA sequence: TGTGCCAGCAGCGTAAGCCCTCGGACCTGGGGCACAGATACGCAGTATTTT. Translation: CASSVSPRTWGTDTQYF. The complete variable domain, with remaining parts taken from reference TRBV9 and TRBJ2-3, reads DSGVTQTPKHLITATGQRVTLRCSPRSGDLSVYWYQQSLDQGLQFLIQYYNGEERAKGNILERFSAQQFPDLHSELNLSSLELGDSALYFCASSVSPRTWGTDTQYFGPGTRLTVL.

The chain has TRBV29-1 and TRBJ1-5, with D possibly matching TRBD1 (6 bases). The CDR3 covers 12 residues. From germline, CDR1 is SQVTM and CDR2 ANQGSEA. V was shortened by 6 bases and J by 6 bases, with 12 bases between the two germline ends. DNA of the CDR3: TGCAGCGTCGGAGGGGGGGGTCAGCCCCAGCATTTT. Protein: CSVGGGGQPQHF.

This sequence joins TRBV9 and TRBJ2-5, with 12 bases identical to TRBD2. Germline trimming cut 3 bases from V and 4 bases from J; bases unmatched to any gene: 7. The germline V gene has CDR1 SGDLS and CDR2 YYNGEE. The CDR3 runs to 16 residues. For the CDR3, the DNA is TGTGCCAGCAGCGAGGGGAGACTAGCGGGGGCAGAGACCCAGTACTTC. It is translated as CASSEGRLAGAETQYF.

The chain combines TRBV6-1 with TRBJ1-4; tentative D call: TRBD1 (5 bases). The V and J ends lost 6 bases and 7 bases respectively, with 15 bases between them. The CDR3 extends over 14 amino acids. CDR1 is MNHNS and CDR2 is SASEGT in the germline V gene. CDR3 region: CASSGDSDGEKLFF. The CDR3 DNA follows: TGTGCCAGCAGCGGAGACAGCGACGGTGAAAAACTGTTTTTT.

The V call is TRBV5-1, the J call TRBJ1-2; no clear D gene. The germline V gene has CDR1 SGHRS and CDR2 YFSETQ. Trimming shortened V by 0 bases and J by 8 bases, and 8 bases separated the two germline ends. The CDR3 is made up of 12 amino acids. The CDR3 spells CASSLDGKGYTF. CDR3 in DNA: TGCGCCAGCAGCTTGGACGGGAAGGGCTACACCTTC. The full variable domain, rest sourced from reference TRBV5-1 and TRBJ1-2, is KAGVTQTPRYLIKTRGQQVTLSCSPISGHRSVSWYQQTPGQGLQFLFEYFSETQRNKGNFPGRFSGRQFSNSRSEMNVSTLELGDSALYLCASSLDGKGYTFGSGTRLTVV.

This chain uses TRBV30 with TRBJ2-5; no firm D call. V lost 0 bases and J 5 bases, leaving 4 bases between the germline ends. Germline V gene lookup returns CDR1 GTSNPN and CDR2 SVGIG (reference sequence). The CDR3 extends over 11 amino acids. CDR3 sequence: CAWSVGETQYF. The CDR3 region has the DNA TGTGCCTGGAGTGTAGGGGAGACCCAGTACTTC.

The chain recombines TRBV9 with TRBJ2-3; 10 positions match TRBD2. V gave up 4 bases and J gave up 5 bases; unmatched junction bases: 7. Germline CDR1 reads SGDLS; CDR2 reads YYNGEE. This CDR3 has 15 residues. CDR3 DNA sequence: TGTGCCAGCAGCTCCAGCGGGGGGGTGAGAGATACGCAGTATTTT. Amino acids: CASSSSGGVRDTQYF.

The V gene is TRBV19, the J gene TRBJ2-1; 11 bases agree with TRBD2. The CDR3 has 16 amino acids. J was trimmed by 8 bases and V by 2 bases; bases with no gene match: 8. Germline V gives CDR1 LNHDA, CDR2 SQIVND (reference sequence). DNA of the CDR3: TGTGCCAGTAGTATAAGGGTCCTAGCGGGGGGAGATGAGCAGTTCTTC. As protein: CASSIRVLAGGDEQFF.

The rearrangement uses TRBV19 and TRBJ1-1; D is ambiguous. This CDR3 has 13 amino acids. V was clipped by 5 bases and J by 6 bases, with 13 bases between them. CDR1 is LNHDA and CDR2 is SQIVND in the germline V gene (reference sequence). This CDR3 is CASSETARAEAFF. CDR3 in DNA: TGTGCCAGTAGTGAAACGGCTCGGGCTGAAGCTTTCTTT.

The chain carries TRBV19 and TRBJ1-2; D uncertain. CDR3 length: 15 residues. Germline loops: CDR1 LNHDA, CDR2 SQIVND (reference sequence). V dropped 1 base and J dropped 6 bases, with 15 bases sitting between them. The CDR3 here is CASSIVTGRSHGYTF. CDR3 DNA: TGTGCCAGTAGTATAGTTACGGGCCGGAGCCATGGCTACACCTTC.

The chain links TRBV9 to TRBJ2-5; D unclear. The CDR3 runs to 15 residues. V lost 3 bases and J lost 4, with 16 bases in between. Germline V CDR1 and CDR2: SGDLS, YYNGEE. This CDR3 reads CASSARSGNTETQYF. The CDR3 DNA is TGTGCCAGCAGCGCTCGCAGTGGTAATACAGAGACCCAGTACTTC.

A few counts support this clone. This chain connects TRBV19 to TRBJ2-3; 8 bases align to TRBD1. Looked up from germline, CDR1 is LNHDA and CDR2 is SQIVND (reference sequence). The CDR3 is made up of 15 amino acids. J gave up 5 bases and V 5 bases, and 9 bases lay outside the gene matches. CDR3 protein: CASSPGQGGIDTQYF. The CDR3 DNA reads TGTGCCAGTAGTCCCGGACAGGGTGGTATAGATACGCAGTATTTT.